One and the same sample provided the 10 T cell receptor beta chains below, sequenced in a study of T cells in Graves' hyperthyroidism and ophthalmopathy. Amplified TCR beta CDR3 regions came from RNA transcripts. The HTBI primer set was used in a first-round RT-PCR of the TCR CDR3. MiXCR, run by TCRdb on the multiplex PCR reads, gives a single entry per CDR3 protein. This sample has around 500,000 distinct CDR3 sequences, with about 15% found just once. The sequenced sample was blood. These receptors all stem from a woman aged 18-29 years with Graves' hyperthyroidism.

The J gene is TRBJ2-7, the V gene TRBV25-1, with D unresolved. Germline V gene data show CDR1 as MGHDK and CDR2 as SYGVNS. V was pared by 4 bases and J by 5 bases, with 9 bases between. The CDR3 contains 12 residues. CDR3 DNA sequence: TGTGCCAGCAGTGGAAGGCGCGACGAGCAGTACTTC. This translates into CASSGRRDEQYF.

This clonotype was seen many times. This CDR3 is CASSGTDRVDEQFF. As DNA, the CDR3 is TGTGCCAGCAGTGGTACGGACAGGGTGGATGAGCAGTTCTTC. This rearrangement joins TRBV6-1 to TRBJ2-1; TRBD1 matches at 8 bases. V shed 4 bases, J shed 8 bases, and the junction held 7 bases outside the gene matches. The CDR3 covers 14 residues. Germline lookup yields CDR1 MNHNS and CDR2 SASEGT.

This clonotype was observed at least ten times. The CDR3 loop reads CASSELAEQETQYF. CDR3 DNA: TGCGCCAGCAGTGAACTAGCGGAGCAAGAGACCCAGTACTTC. The rearrangement links TRBV10-2 to TRBJ2-5, with 8 bases matching TRBD2. This CDR3 has 14 residues. Per the germline V gene, CDR1 is WSHSY and CDR2 is SAAADI. The J segment lost 2 bases and the V segment lost 3 bases, leaving 2 bases of the junction unmatched.

A few counts support this clonotype. The chain couples TRBV12-3 or TRBV12-4 to TRBJ1-5; D remains unclear. Trimming pared 6 bases from V and 1 base from J, leaving 13 bases between. This CDR3 has 15 residues. CDR3 bases: TGTGCCAGCAGGTGGGGATCCGGAAGCAATCAGCCCCAGCATTTT. Translated, it gives CASRWGSGSNQPQHF.

This clonotype was counted at least ten times. The V and J genes are TRBV2 and TRBJ2-3; 16 nucleotides align to TRBD2. CDR1 SNHLY and CDR2 FYNNEI come from the germline V gene. V dropped 5 bases and J dropped 3; count of bases not matched to a gene: 14. The CDR3 sequence is 20 residues long. In DNA, the CDR3 is TGTGCCAGCAGTCTTCCGGGACTAGCGGGAGGGCCGGGTGAAACAGATACGCAGTATTTT. Its protein product is CASSLPGLAGGPGETDTQYF. Using reference TRBV2 and TRBJ2-3 for the parts outside the CDR3, the full variable domain is EPEVTQTPSHQVTQMGQEVILRCVPISNHLYFYWYRQILGQKVEFLVSFYNNEISEKSEIFDDQFSVERPDGSNFTLKIRSTKLEDSAMYFCASSLPGLAGGPGETDTQYFGPGTRLTVL.

Notes on this clonotype: At one end the junction does not follow the germline gene, possibly because of a read error. The chain carries TRBV5-1 and TRBJ2-2; the D gene is possibly TRBD2 (6 bases). CDR3 length: 15 residues. Germline loops: CDR1 SGHRS, CDR2 YFSETQ. CDR3 nucleotide sequence: TGCGCCAGCAGTGGTAGCGGAGAGTACACCGGGGAGCTGCTTTTT. It encodes CASSGSGEYTGELLF.

The chain uses TRBV4-1 and TRBJ1-1; D is ambiguous. Per germline, CDR1 MGHRA and CDR2 YSYEKL. Trimming cost V 4 bases and J 5 bases, with 14 bases left between them. The CDR3 is made up of 14 amino acids. Here the CDR3 DNA reads TGCGCCAGCAGCCTTCCAGGCATCACGACTGAAGCTTTCTTT. This translates into CASSLPGITTEAFF.

The chain has TRBV6-2 or TRBV6-3 and TRBJ1-1, with 7 bases that match TRBD1. Trimming at V came to 2 bases and at J to 5 bases, leaving 5 bases not matched to a gene. From germline, CDR1 is MNHEY and CDR2 SVGEGT. The CDR3 sequence is 14 residues long. The CDR3 reads CASSYDRVLTEAFF. The CDR3 DNA follows: TGTGCCAGCAGTTACGACAGGGTGTTAACTGAAGCTTTCTTT.

With respect to this clonotype: This could be a read error, since a much larger clone is one nucleotide away. The chain couples TRBV6-1 to TRBJ2-1, with D tentatively TRBD2 (5 bases). The CDR3 sequence is 17 residues long. Deletions cut 6 bases from V and 6 bases from J, with 24 bases between. Germline CDR1 reads MNHNS; CDR2 reads SASEGT. The CDR3, as DNA: TGTGCCAGCAGCAAATTCGGGGAAGGAGCCCTAATCAATGAGCAGTTCTTC. It is translated as CASSKFGEGALINEQFF.

The chain has TRBV6-1 and TRBJ2-7; 7 bases are a match to TRBD2. The V gene's germline CDR1 is MNHNS and CDR2 SASEGT. J lost 4 bases, V lost 7 bases, and 16 bases had no gene match. The CDR3 runs 16 residues. The chain's CDR3 is CASKPPIGGGRYEQYV. DNA of the CDR3: TGTGCCAGCAAACCCCCAATAGGCGGGGGTAGGTACGAGCAGTACGTC.